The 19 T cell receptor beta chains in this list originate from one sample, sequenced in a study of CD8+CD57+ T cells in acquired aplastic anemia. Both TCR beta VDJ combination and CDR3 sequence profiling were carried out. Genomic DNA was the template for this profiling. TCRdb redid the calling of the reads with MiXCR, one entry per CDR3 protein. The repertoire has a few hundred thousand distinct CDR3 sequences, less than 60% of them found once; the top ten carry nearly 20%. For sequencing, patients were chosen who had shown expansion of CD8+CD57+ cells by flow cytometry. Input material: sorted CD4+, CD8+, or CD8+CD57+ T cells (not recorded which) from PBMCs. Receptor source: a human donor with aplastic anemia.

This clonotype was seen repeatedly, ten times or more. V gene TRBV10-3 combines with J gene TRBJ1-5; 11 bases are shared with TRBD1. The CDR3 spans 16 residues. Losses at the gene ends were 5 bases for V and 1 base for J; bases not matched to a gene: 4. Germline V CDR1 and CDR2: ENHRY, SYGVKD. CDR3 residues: CAISNWDRGSNQPQHF. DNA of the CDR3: TGTGCCATCAGTAACTGGGACAGGGGGAGCAATCAGCCCCAGCATTTT.

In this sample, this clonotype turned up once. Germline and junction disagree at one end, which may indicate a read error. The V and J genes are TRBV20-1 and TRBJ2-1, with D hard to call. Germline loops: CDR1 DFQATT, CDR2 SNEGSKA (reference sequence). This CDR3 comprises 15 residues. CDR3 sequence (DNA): TGCAGTGCCCTGGAGAGGCTACAAGGGAACAACGAGCAGTTCTTC. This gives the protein CSALERLQGNNEQFF.

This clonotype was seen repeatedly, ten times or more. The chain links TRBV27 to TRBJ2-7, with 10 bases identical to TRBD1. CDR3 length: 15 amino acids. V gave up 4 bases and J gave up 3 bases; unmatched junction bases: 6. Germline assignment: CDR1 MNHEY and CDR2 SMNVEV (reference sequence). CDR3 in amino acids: CASSSLGTGDYEQYF. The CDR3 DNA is TGTGCCAGCAGTTCGCTGGGGACAGGGGACTACGAGCAGTACTTC.

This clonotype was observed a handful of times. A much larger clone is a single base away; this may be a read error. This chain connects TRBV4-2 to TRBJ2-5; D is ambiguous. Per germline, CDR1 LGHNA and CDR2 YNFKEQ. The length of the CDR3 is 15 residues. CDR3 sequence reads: CACSQDVDLQETQYF. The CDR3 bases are TGTGCCTGCAGCCAAGATGTGGACCTACAAGAGACCCAGTACTTC.

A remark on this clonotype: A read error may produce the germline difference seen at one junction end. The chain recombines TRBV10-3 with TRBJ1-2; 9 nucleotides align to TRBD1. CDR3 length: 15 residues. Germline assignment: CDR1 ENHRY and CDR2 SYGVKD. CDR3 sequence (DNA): TGTGCCAGCAGTGGAGGGGACAGGGTCAACTATGGCTACACCTTC. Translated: CASSGGDRVNYGYTF.

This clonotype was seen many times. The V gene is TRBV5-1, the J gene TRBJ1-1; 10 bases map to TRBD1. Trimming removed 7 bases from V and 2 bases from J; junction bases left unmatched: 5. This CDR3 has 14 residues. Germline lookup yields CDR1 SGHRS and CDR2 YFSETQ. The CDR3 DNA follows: TGCGCCAGCGGGACAGGGGCTATTAACACTGAAGCTTTCTTT. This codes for CASGTGAINTEAFF.

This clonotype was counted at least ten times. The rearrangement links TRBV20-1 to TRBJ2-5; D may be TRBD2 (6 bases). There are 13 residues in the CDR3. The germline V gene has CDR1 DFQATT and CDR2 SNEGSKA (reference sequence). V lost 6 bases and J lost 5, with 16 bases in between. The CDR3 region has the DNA TGCAGTGCCGTCGGGGGAGCATCCGAGACCCAGTACTTC. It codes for CSAVGGASETQYF.

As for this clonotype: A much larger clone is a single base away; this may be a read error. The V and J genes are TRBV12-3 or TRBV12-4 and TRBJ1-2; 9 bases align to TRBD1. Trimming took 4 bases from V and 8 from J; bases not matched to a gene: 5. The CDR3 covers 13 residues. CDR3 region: CASSWDRATGYTF. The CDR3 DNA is TGTGCCAGCAGTTGGGACAGGGCAACGGGCTACACCTTC.

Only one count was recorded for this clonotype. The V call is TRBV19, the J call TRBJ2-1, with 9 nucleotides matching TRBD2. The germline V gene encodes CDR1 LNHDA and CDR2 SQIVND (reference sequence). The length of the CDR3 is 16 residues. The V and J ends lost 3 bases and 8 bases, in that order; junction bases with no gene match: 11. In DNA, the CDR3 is TGTGCCAGTAGTATTATCCTAGCGGGGCAGGGGGATGAGCAGTTCTTC. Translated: CASSIILAGQGDEQFF. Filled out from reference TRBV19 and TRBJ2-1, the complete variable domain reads DGGITQSPKYLFRKEGQNVTLSCEQNLNHDAMYWYRQDPGQGLRLIYYSQIVNDFQKGDIAEGYSVSREKKESFPLTVTSAQKNPTAFYLCASSIILAGQGDEQFFGPGTRLTVL.

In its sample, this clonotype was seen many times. The CDR3 DNA reads TGTGCCAGCAGTGCGGGCAGGTTGGGTGAGTGGGAGCAGTTCTTC. Translated, it gives CASSAGRLGEWEQFF. The chain carries TRBV6-4 and TRBJ2-1; no definite D call. This CDR3 is built from 15 residues. Germline values: CDR1 MRHNA, CDR2 SNTAGT. The V end lost 4 bases, the J end lost 10 bases, and 20 bases lay between the germline ends.

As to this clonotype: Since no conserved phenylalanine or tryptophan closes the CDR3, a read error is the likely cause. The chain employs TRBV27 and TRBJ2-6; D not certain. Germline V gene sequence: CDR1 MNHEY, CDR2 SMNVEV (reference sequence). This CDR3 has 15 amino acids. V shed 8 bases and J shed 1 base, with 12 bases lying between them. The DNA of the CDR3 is TGTGCCAGCGGATTCCACAGATCTGGGGCCAACGTCCTGACTTCC. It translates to CASGFHRSGANVLTS.

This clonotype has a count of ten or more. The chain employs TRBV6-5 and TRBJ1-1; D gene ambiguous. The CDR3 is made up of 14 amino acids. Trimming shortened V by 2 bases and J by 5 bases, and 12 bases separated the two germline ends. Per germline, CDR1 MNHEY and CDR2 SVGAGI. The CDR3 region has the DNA TGTGCCAGCAGTTACGATGGGTCGACGACTGAAGCTTTCTTT. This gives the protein CASSYDGSTTEAFF.

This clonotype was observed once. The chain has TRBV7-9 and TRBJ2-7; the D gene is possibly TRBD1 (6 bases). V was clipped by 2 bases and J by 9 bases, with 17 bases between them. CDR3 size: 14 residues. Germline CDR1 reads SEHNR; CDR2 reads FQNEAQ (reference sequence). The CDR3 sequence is CASSLSRTADGQYF. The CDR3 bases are TGTGCCAGCAGCTTAAGCCGGACAGCGGACGGGCAGTACTTC.

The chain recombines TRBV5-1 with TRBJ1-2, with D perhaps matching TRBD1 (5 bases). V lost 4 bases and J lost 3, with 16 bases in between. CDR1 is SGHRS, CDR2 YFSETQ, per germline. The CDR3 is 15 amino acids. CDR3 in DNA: TGCGCCAGCAGCCAGTACGGGGCGCTGGACTATGGCTACACCTTC. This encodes CASSQYGALDYGYTF. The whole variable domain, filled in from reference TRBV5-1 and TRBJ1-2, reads KAGVTQTPRYLIKTRGQQVTLSCSPISGHRSVSWYQQTPGQGLQFLFEYFSETQRNKGNFPGRFSGRQFSNSRSEMNVSTLELGDSALYLCASSQYGALDYGYTFGSGTRLTVV.

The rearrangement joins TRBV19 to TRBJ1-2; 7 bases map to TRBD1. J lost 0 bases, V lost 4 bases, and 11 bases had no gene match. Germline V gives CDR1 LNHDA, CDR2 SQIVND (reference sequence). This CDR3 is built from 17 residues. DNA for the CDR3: TGTGCCAGTAGTACCAAGAGGGACAGCATTACTAACTATGGCTACACCTTC. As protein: CASSTKRDSITNYGYTF.

This CDR3 is CATSRDQGAGETQYF. The DNA of the CDR3 is TGTGCCACCAGCAGAGATCAAGGGGCAGGAGAGACCCAGTACTTC. The chain couples TRBV15 to TRBJ2-5; tentatively, D is TRBD1 (5 bases). Trimming took off 0 bases at V and 4 bases at J, with 12 bases between the two ends. The CDR3 runs 15 residues. Germline V gene lookup returns CDR1 LNHNV and CDR2 YYDKDF (reference sequence).

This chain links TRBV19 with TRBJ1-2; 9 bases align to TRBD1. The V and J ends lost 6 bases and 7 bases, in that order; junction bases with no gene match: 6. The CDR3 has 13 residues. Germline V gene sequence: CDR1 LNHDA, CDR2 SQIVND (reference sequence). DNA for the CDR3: TGTGCCAGTAGGGACAGGGGTTTAGGTGGCTACACCTTC. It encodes CASRDRGLGGYTF.

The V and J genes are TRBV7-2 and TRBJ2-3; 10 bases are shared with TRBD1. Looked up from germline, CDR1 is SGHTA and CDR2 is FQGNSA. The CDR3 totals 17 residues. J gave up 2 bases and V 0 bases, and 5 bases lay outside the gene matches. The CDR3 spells CASSLAPGTGDTDTQYF. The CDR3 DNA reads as TGTGCCAGCAGCTTAGCGCCTGGGACAGGGGACACAGATACGCAGTATTTT.

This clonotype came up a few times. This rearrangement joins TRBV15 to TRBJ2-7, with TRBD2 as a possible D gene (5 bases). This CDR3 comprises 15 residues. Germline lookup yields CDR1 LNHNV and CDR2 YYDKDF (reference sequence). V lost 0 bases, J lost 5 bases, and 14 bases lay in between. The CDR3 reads CATSRELEGSNEQYF. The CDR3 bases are TGTGCCACCAGCAGAGAGTTGGAAGGGAGCAACGAGCAGTACTTC.